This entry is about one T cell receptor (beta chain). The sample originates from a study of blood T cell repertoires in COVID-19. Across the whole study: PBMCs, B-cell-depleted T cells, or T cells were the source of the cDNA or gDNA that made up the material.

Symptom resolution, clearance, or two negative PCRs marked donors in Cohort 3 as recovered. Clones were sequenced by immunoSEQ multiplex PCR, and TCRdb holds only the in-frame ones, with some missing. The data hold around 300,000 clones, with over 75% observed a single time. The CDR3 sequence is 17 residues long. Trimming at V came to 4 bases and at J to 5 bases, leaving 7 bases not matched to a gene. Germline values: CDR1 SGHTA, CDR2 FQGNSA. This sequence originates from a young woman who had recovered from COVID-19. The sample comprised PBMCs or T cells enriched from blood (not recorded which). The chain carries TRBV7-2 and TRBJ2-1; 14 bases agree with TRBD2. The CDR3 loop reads CASSYGGTSGGDNEQFF. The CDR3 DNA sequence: TGTGCCAGCAGCTACGGAGGGACTAGCGGGGGAGACAATGAGCAGTTCTTC.